This T cell receptor beta chain comes out of a study of T cell responses to AZD1222 COVID-19 vaccine. About the study: Second-dose recipients at about 4 or about 12 weeks were treated as one pooled group. Study-wide points: Spike-specific TCR breadth and depth went up after people got two AZD1222 doses. Donors, mostly white British, included more females; clonal diversity was possibly underestimated.

Germline CDR1 and CDR2: MDHEN and SYDVKM. This CDR3 region has 12 residues. The ends were cut back, 8 bases at V and 11 bases at J, with 16 bases in the middle. The data were produced by immunoSEQ multiplex PCR, yet TCRdb's version contains in-frame clones alone and is incomplete. The sample has more than 150,000 clones; approximately 92% are singletons. On this clone itself: What it binds is not known.

This sequence was found in an adult in good health. The chain is built from TRBV28 and TRBJ1-5; D unresolved. The sequences come from peripheral blood, collected on day 0 of AZD1222 vaccination. CDR3 nucleotide sequence: TGTGCCAGCGGGAGGCCAGGACCGACCCAGCATTTT. It yields the protein CASGRPGPTQHF.